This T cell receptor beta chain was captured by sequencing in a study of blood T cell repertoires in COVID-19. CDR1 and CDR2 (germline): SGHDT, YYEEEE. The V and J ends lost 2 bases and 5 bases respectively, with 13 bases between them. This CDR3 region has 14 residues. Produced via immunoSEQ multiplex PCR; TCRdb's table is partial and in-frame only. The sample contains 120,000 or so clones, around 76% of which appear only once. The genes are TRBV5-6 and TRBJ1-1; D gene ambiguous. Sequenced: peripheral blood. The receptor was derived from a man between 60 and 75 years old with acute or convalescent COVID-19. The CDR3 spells CASSFLRTGTEAFF. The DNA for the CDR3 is TGTGCCAGCAGCTTTCTTCGGACTGGGACTGAAGCTTTCTTT.